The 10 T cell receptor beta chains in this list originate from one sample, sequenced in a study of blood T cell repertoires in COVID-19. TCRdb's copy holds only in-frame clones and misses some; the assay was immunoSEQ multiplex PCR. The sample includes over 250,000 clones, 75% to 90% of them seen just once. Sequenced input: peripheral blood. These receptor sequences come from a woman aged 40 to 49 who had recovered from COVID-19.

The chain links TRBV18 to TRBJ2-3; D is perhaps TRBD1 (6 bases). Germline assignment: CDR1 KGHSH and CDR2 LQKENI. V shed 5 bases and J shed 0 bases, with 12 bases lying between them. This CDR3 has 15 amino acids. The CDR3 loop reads CASSADSRSTDTQYF. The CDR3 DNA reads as TGTGCCAGCTCAGCGGACAGTCGTAGCACAGATACGCAGTATTTT.

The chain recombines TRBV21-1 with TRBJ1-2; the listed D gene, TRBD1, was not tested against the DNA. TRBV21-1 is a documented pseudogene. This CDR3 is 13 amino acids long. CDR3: CASSKDRAPGYTF. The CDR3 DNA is TGTGCCAGCAGCAAAGACAGGGCCCCTGGCTACACCTTC.

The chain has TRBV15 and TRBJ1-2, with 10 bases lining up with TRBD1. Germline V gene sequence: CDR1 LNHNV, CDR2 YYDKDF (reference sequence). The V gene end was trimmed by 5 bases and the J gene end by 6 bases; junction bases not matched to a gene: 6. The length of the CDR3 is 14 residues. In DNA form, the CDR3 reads TGTGCCACCAGCCCTCGGACAGGGGGGAATGGCTACACCTTC. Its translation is CATSPRTGGNGYTF.

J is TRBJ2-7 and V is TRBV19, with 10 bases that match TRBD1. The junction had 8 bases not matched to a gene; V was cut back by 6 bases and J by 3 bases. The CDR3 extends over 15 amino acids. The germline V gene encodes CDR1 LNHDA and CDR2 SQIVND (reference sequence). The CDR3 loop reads CASSETGGLSYEQYF. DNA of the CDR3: TGTGCCAGTAGCGAGACAGGGGGCCTCAGCTACGAGCAGTACTTC.

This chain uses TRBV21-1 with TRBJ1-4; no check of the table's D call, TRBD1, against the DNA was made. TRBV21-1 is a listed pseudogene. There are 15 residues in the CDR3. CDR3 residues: CASSPLGAQNEKLFF. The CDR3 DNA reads TGTGCCAGCAGCCCTTTAGGGGCTCAAAATGAAAAACTGTTTTTT.

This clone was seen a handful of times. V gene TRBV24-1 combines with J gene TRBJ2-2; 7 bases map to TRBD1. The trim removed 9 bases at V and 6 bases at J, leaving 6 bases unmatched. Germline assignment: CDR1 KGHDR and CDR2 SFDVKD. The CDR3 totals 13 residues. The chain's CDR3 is CATSQTGPGELFF. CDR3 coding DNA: TGTGCCACCTCCCAGACAGGGCCCGGGGAGCTGTTTTTT.

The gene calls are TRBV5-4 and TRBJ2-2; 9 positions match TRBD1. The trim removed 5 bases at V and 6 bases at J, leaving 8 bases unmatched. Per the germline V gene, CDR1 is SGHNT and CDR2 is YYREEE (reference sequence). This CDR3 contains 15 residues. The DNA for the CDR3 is TGTGCCAGCAGGACCGGGACAGGGAGGGCCGGGGAGCTGTTTTTT. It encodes CASRTGTGRAGELFF.

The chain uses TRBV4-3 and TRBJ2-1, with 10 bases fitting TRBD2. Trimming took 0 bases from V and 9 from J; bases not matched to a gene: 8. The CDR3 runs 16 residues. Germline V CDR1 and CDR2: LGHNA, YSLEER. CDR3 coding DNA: TGCGCCAGCAGCCAAGATTTCGGGGTAGCGGGAGGTGAGCAGTTCTTC. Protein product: CASSQDFGVAGGEQFF.

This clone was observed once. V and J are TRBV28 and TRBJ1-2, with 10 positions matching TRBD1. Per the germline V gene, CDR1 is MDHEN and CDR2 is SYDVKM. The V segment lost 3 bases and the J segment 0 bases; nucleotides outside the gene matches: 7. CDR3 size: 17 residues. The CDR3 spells CASSFPDRGPSNYGYTF. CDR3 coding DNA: TGTGCCAGCAGTTTCCCCGACAGGGGGCCGTCTAACTATGGCTACACCTTC.

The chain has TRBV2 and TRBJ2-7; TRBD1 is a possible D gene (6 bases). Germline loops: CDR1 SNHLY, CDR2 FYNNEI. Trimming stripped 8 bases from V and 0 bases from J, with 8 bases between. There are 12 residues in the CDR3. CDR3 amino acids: CASQGSSYEQYF. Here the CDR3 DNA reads TGTGCCAGCCAGGGGAGCTCCTACGAGCAGTACTTC.